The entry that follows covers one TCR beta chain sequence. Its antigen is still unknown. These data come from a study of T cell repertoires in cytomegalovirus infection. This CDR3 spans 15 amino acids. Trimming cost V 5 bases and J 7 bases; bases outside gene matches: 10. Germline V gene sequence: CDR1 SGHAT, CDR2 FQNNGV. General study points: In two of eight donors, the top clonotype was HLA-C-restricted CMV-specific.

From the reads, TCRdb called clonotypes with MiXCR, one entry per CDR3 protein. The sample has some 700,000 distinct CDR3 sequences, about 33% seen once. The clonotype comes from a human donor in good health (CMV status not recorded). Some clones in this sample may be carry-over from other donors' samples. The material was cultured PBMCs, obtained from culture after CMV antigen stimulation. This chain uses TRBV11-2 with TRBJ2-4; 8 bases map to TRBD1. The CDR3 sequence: CASSNTPRGRNIQYF. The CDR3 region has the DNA TGTGCCAGCAGCAACACGCCCAGGGGGCGGAACATTCAGTACTTC.